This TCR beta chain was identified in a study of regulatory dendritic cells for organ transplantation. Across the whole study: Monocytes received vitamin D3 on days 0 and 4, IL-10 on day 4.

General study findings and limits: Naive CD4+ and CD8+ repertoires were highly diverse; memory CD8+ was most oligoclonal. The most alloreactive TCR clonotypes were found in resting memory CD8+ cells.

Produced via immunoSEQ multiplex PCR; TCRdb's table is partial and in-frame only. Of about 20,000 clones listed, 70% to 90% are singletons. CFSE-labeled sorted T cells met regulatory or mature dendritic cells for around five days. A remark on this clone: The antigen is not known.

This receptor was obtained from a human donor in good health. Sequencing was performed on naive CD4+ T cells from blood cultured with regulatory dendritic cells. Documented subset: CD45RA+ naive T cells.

CDR3 sequence (DNA): TGTGCCAGCAGTGCACTCAGTCATCCCCTTAAAGCTTTCTTT. Translated, it gives CASSALSHPLKAFF. The chain carries TRBV6-1 and TRBJ1-1; D call uncertain. The germline V gene has CDR1 MNHNS and CDR2 SASEGT. There are 14 residues in the CDR3. V was cut by 4 bases and J by 9 bases, with 18 bases left in between.